This T cell receptor beta chain was sequenced in a study of blood T cells in healthy people across ages. Study at large: Roughly one uniquely barcoded beta molecule per two T cells was captured.

This clonotype was recorded a few times. PCR was performed a second time for about 7 to 11 cycles using a sample-barcoded 5' primer and a J-beta primer mix. TCRdb itself ran the 5' RACE reads through MiXCR, one entry per CDR3 protein. The sample has approximately 900,000 distinct CDR3 sequences, 25% to 30% seen once; the top ten hold 10%. Germline V gives CDR1 MNHNY, CDR2 SVGAGI (reference sequence). The CDR3 totals 14 residues. With 8 bases clipped from V and 4 bases from J, the junction kept 8 bases outside the gene matches. These records were also assigned to another study, of T cells of mothers and their children. As reported in that work: The yield was over 9.5 million TCR beta CDR3 reads from each mother and a few million from each child.

Sample: blood. V usage is TRBV6-6 and J usage is TRBJ2-3, with 8 nucleotides matching TRBD2. The source of this sequence is a woman between 35 and 50 years old in good health. CDR3 protein: CASGTSGEADTQYF. CDR3 in DNA: TGTGCCAGCGGAACTAGCGGTGAGGCAGATACGCAGTATTTT.